The clone carrying this TCR beta chain came up many times. This entry is derived from a study of regulatory T cells in long-lasting Graves disease. Indicated time point: newly diagnosed GD, antithyroid drugs for less than 3 months. PBMCs were the source of the RNA used for TCR sequencing. Researchers made TCR beta libraries by using iRepertoire HTBI primers and running Arm-PCR on CDR3 regions. TCRdb reanalysed the multiplex PCR reads using MiXCR and keeps one entry per CDR3 protein. The table records roughly 610,000 distinct CDR3 sequences, about 16% of them present only once. V shed 10 bases, J shed 0 bases, and the junction held 19 bases outside the gene matches. CDR3 length: 18 amino acids. Germline V CDR1 and CDR2: SEHNR, FQNEAQ (reference sequence). These same records also appear under a second study, on T cells in Graves' hyperthyroidism and ophthalmopathy.

The source of this sequence is a man younger than 35 with Graves disease. Sequenced material: peripheral blood mononuclear cells (PBMCs), taken at new diagnosis, from a patient treated with antithyroid drugs. The chain employs TRBV7-9 and TRBJ1-1, with TRBD1 matching 8 bases. In nucleotides, the CDR3 is TGTGCCACAAACAGGGGGATGAGGGGCAGGGGCATGAACACTGAAGCTTTCTTT. It translates to CATNRGMRGRGMNTEAFF.